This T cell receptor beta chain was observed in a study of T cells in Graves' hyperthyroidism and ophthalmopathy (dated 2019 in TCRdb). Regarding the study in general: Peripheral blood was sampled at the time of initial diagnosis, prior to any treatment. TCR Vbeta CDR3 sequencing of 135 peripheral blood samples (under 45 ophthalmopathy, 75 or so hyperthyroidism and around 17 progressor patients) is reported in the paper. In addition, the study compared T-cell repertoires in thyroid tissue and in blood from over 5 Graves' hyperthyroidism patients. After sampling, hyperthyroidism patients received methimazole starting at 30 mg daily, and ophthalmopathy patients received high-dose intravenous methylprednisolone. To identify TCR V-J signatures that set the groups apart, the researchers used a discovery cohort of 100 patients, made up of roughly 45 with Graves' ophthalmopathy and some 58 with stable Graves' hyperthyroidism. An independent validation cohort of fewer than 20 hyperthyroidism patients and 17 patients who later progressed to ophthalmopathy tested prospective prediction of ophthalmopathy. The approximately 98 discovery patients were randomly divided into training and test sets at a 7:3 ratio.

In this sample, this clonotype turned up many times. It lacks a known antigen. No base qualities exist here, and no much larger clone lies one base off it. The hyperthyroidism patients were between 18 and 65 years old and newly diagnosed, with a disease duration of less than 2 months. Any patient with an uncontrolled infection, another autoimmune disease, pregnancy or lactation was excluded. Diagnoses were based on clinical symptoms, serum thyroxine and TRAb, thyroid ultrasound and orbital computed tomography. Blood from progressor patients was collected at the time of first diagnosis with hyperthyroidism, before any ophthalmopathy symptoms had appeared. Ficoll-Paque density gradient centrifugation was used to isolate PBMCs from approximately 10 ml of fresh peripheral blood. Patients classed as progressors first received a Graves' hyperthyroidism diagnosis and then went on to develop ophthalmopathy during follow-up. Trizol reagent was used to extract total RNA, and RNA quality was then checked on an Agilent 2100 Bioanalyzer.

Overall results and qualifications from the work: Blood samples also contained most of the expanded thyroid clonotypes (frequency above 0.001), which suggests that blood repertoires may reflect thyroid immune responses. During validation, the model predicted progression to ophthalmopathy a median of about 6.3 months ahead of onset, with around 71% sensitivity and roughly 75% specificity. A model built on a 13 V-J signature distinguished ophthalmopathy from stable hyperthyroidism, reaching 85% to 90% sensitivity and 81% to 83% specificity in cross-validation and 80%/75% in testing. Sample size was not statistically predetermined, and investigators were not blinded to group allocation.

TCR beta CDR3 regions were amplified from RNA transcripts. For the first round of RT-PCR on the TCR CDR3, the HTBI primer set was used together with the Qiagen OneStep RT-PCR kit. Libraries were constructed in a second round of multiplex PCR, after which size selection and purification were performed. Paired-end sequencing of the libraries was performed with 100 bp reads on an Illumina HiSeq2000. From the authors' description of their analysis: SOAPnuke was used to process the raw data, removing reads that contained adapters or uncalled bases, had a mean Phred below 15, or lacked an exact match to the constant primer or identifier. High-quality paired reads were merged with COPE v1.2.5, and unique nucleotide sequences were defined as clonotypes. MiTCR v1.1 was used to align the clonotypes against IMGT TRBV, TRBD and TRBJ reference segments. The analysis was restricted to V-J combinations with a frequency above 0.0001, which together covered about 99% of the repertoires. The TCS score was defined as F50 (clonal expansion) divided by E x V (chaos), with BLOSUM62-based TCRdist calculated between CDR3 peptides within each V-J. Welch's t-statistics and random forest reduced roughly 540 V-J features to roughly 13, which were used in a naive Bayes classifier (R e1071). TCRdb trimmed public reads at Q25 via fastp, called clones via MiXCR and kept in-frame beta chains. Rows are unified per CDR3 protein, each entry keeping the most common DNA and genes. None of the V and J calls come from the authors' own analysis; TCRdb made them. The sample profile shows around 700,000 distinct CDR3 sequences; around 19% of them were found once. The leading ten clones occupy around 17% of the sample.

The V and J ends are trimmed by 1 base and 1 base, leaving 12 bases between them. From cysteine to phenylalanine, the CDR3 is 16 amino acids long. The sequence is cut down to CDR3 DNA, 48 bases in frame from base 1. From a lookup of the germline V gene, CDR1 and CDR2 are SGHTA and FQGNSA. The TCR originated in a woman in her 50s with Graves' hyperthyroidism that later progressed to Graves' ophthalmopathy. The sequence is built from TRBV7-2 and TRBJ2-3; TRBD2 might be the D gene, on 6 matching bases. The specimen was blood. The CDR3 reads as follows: CASSLGSGVGTDTQYF. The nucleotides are TGTGCCAGCAGCTTAGGGTCGGGGGTTGGCACAGATACGCAGTATTTT. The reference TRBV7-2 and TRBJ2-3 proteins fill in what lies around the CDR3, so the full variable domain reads GAGVSQSPSNKVTEKGKDVELRCDPISGHTALYWYRQSLGQGLEFLIYFQGNSAPDKSGLPSDRFSAERTGGSVSTLTIQRTQQEDSAVYLCASSLGSGVGTDTQYFGPGTRLTVL.